This TCR beta chain was identified in a study of relationships among human T cell subsets. Study-wide points: Th1, Th2 and regulatory T cells shared many CDR3 sequences.

The Th1 cells were the flow-through after CD25, CD56 and CD294 bead selections. From mRNA, alpha and beta CDR3 regions were amplified using semiquantitative ARM-PCR. ARM-PCR used tagged nested gene-specific primers, then communal superprimers for exponential amplification. TCRdb ran MiXCR on the multiplex PCR reads and lists one entry per CDR3 protein. The data contain fewer than 15,000 distinct CDR3 sequences, over 60% of them singletons. Only a few counts were recorded for this clonotype. Its target is not known. Trimming cost V 5 bases and J 17 bases; bases outside gene matches: 4. This CDR3 comprises 11 residues. Per the germline V gene, CDR1 is MDHEN and CDR2 is SYDVKM.

The chain combines TRBV28 with TRBJ1-6; 9 bases match TRBD1. Material: CD4+ Th1 cells sorted from blood. The source of this sequence is a man in his forties in good health. The CDR3 region is CASSGTGPFHF. For the CDR3, the DNA is TGTGCCAGCAGTGGGACAGGGCCTTTCCACTTT.